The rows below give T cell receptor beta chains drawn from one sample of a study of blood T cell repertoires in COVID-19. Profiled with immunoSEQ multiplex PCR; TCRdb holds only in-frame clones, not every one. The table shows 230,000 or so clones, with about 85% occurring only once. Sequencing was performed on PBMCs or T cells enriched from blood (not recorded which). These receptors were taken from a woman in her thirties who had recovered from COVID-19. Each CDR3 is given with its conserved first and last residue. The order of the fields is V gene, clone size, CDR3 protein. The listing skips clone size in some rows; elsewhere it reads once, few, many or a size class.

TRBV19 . CASSIPGQGARYDGYTF
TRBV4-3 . CASSPGTGNTIYF
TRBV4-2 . CASSQASAETQYF
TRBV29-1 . CSVEDGGDKDKGAGYEQYF
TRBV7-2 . CASSLAGGTIYF
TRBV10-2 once CASSLSGGPDTQYF
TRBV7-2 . CASSKQVLAGGNGYEQFF
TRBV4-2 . CASSQDAPSRALINTEAFF
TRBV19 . CASSRGGYTYNEQFF
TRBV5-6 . CASSFLVNTEAFF
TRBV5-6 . CASSLAGQGAGELFF
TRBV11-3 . CASSLGTGPTDTQYF
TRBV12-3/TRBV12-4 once CASSFGDTEAFF
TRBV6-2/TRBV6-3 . CASSYVTGNHSPLHF
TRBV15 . CATSRRTGGAGADTQYF
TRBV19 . CASSIGFTEAFF
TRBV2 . CASSEGTGDQGEQYF
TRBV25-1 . CASSESGQFSGNTIYF
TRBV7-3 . CASSLNAGSGNTIYF
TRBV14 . CASRGLSTDTQYF
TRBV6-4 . CASSDHLAGKDEQYF
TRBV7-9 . CASSTAGPETQYF
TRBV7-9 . CASSLVEGGTEAFF
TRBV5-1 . CASSSGQGRDEAFF